The rows below give T cell receptor beta chains drawn from one sample of a study of cytomegalovirus exposure and HLA in healthy donors. Profiling relied on immunoSEQ multiplex PCR, and the TCRdb table lists in-frame clones only, not all of them. Of about 170,000 clones in the sample, about three quarters are singletons; the top ten hold roughly 2%. Sequencing input: PBMCs. The receptors come from a female donor in good health and CMV-seronegative. Both conserved end residues are part of each CDR3. A D gene is named only where the DNA matches it firmly. Some rows have no size entry. The others give once, few or many, or a class for an expanded clone.

size	D	V	J	DNA	CDR3
NA	NA	TRBV27	TRBJ1-1	TGTGCCAGCAGAAGCCTCGGACAGTTTGAGCTAGGGGACACTGAAGCTTTCTTT	CASRSLGQFELGDTEAFF
NA	TRBD1	TRBV19	TRBJ1-2	TGTGCCAGTAGTGACAGGGATCTCGTTGGCTACACCTTC	CASSDRDLVGYTF
NA	NA	TRBV6-5	TRBJ1-1	TGTGCCAGCAGTTACTCGGGACTTTCGAGGAACACTGAAGCTTTCTTT	CASSYSGLSRNTEAFF
NA	NA	TRBV19	TRBJ1-1	TGTGCCAGTAGTACAGGGGCAAGGACTGAAGCTTTCTTT	CASSTGARTEAFF
once	NA	TRBV7-3	TRBJ1-1	TGTGCCAGCAGCTTACTTTCTAATGCGAACACTGAAGCTTTCTTT	CASSLLSNANTEAFF
NA	NA	TRBV7-9	TRBJ2-5	TGTGCCAGCAGCTTAACCGCCGCGGGGATAAGAGAGACCCAGTACTTC	CASSLTAAGIRETQYF
NA	NA	TRBV9	TRBJ2-6	TGTGCCAGCAGCCCTAGGAACTCTGGGGCCAACGTCCTGACTTTC	CASSPRNSGANVLTF
NA	NA	TRBV2	TRBJ2-5	TGTGCCAGCAGTGCAGTCCAAGAGACCCAGTACTTC	CASSAVQETQYF
NA	NA	TRBV11-2	TRBJ1-1	TGTGCCAGCAGCTTAGTAGGAGGGAACACTGAAGCTTTCTTT	CASSLVGGNTEAFF
NA	TRBD2	TRBV7-8	TRBJ2-5	TGTGCCAGCAGCCCTACGGCAGCGGGAGGGCCCAAGACCCAGTACTTC	CASSPTAAGGPKTQYF
NA	NA	TRBV9	TRBJ2-3	TGTGCCAGCAGCGTAAATTCAGGGGCTAGCCCAGATACGCAGTATTTT	CASSVNSGASPDTQYF
few	TRBD2	TRBV7-2	TRBJ2-7	TGTGCCAGCAGCTCGGGACTAGCGGGCCTCTCCTACGAGCAGTACTTC	CASSSGLAGLSYEQYF
NA	TRBD2	TRBV5-1	TRBJ2-1	TGCGCCAGCAGCTCTCCTAGCGGGAGGGCCAAGAGGTTGGATGAGCAGTTCTTC	CASSSPSGRAKRLDEQFF
NA	NA	TRBV11-2	TRBJ1-2	TGTGCCAGCAGCTTAACGGACAAGGTTAACTATGGCTACACCTTC	CASSLTDKVNYGYTF
NA	NA	TRBV5-1	TRBJ2-7	TGCGCCAGCAGCTTGGACGGCTGGGGCGAGCAGTACTTC	CASSLDGWGEQYF
NA	NA	TRBV18	TRBJ1-4	TGTGCCAGCTCACCACCTAACAGGGAGCGAGAAAAACTGTTTTTT	CASSPPNREREKLFF
NA	TRBD2	TRBV5-1	TRBJ2-1	TGCGCCAGCAGCTTGGGACTAGCGGGATACAATGAGCAGTTCTTC	CASSLGLAGYNEQFF
NA	NA	TRBV4-1	TRBJ2-2	TGCGCCAGCAGCCTCTCTTTTACCGGGGAGCTGTTTTTT	CASSLSFTGELFF
NA	TRBD1	TRBV6-4	TRBJ2-6	TGTGCCAGCAGTGCGGGACAGGCCTCCAATGGGGCCAACGTCCTGACTTTC	CASSAGQASNGANVLTF
NA	NA	TRBV9	TRBJ2-5	TGTGCCAGCAGCGTCCGGGGGAGTAGAGAGACCCAGTACTTC	CASSVRGSRETQYF
NA	TRBD1	TRBV18	TRBJ2-1	TGTGCCAGCTCACCGGGACAGGGTGGCTACAATGAGCAGTTCTTC	CASSPGQGGYNEQFF
NA	TRBD2	TRBV9	TRBJ2-1	TGTGCCAGCAGCGTAGCGGGACTAGCTCATGAGCAGTTCTTC	CASSVAGLAHEQFF
few	NA	TRBV19	TRBJ2-3	TGTGCCAGTAGTGCTAACACAGATACGCAGTATTTT	CASSANTDTQYF
NA	NA	TRBV9	TRBJ2-7	TGTGCCAGCAGCTCGGGAGACAGTGGGGGCTACGAGCAGTACTTC	CASSSGDSGGYEQYF
NA	TRBD2	TRBV19	TRBJ2-7	TGTGCCAGTAGTGTAGGGACTAGCGGGAGTCAAAAGATCTACGAGCAGTACTTC	CASSVGTSGSQKIYEQYF
NA	TRBD1	TRBV29-1	TRBJ1-1	TGCAGCGTTGAACTCTGGACAGGGATGAACACTGAAGCTTTCTTT	CSVELWTGMNTEAFF
NA	TRBD1	TRBV7-8	TRBJ1-3	TGTGCCAGCACCCTTTCCGGGACAGGGGCCATGAGGGGAAACACCATATATTTT	CASTLSGTGAMRGNTIYF
once	NA	TRBV7-8	TRBJ1-1	TGTGCCAGCAGCTTCTTAAAGAACACTGAAGCTTTCTTT	CASSFLKNTEAFF
once	NA	TRBV7-8	TRBJ2-5	TGTGCCAGCAGCTTTTTACCGCAGGAGACCCAGTACTTC	CASSFLPQETQYF
NA	TRBD1	TRBV7-9	TRBJ2-5	TGTGCCAGCAGCTCTCCTCGGACAGGGCGGCAAGAGACCCAGTACTTC	CASSSPRTGRQETQYF
few	TRBD2	TRBV2	TRBJ2-7	TGTGCCAGCAACGGGGGGGGCCTGGGGGAGCAGTACTTC	CASNGGGLGEQYF
NA	TRBD1	TRBV4-1	TRBJ1-2	TGCGCCAGCAGCCTCAGACAGGGAGGTGACTATGGCTACACCTTC	CASSLRQGGDYGYTF
NA	NA	TRBV4-1	TRBJ2-1	TGCGCCAGCAGCCGACTTAGCGGCCCCTCCTACAATGAGCAGTTCTTC	CASSRLSGPSYNEQFF
NA	NA	TRBV7-3	TRBJ1-1	TGTGCCAGCAGCTTAGGGAGGGCCACTGAAGCTTTCTTT	CASSLGRATEAFF
NA	NA	TRBV11-2	TRBJ1-1	TGTGCCAGCAGCTTAGATATCTACCCAGAAGCTTTCTTT	CASSLDIYPEAFF